The sample holds one count of the clone carrying this TCR beta chain. No antigen is known for it. Some clones are missing from TCRdb's copy, which holds only in-frame ones; the method was immunoSEQ multiplex PCR. This table holds 20,000 to 25,000 clones, 75% to 90% found once. The sample originates from a study of PD-1 blockade in classical Hodgkin lymphoma. Whole-study results and caveats: Reported findings placed baseline TCR diversity lower in newly diagnosed patients (compared with healthy donors). Before treatment, complete responders showed about the same diversity as newly diagnosed patients. Exclusion covered patients beginning nivolumab under 1 year post-ASCT. There was a significant rise in CD4+ TCR diversity by C4D1, with no such rise for CD8+.

The time point here: cycle 4 day 1 (C4D1), after 6 weeks of nivolumab. Relapse was seen in all patients after autologous stem cell transplantation, and brentuximab vedotin exposure was variable. With magnetic negative selection, CD4+ T cells were purified from PBMCs that had been thawed. The germline CDR1 and CDR2 sequences are MDHEN and SYDVKM. V shed 4 bases and J 2 bases; nucleotides not matched to a gene: 3. The CDR3 spans 15 residues. The genes are TRBV28 and TRBJ1-3; 9 positions agree with TRBD1. The receptor's source is a human donor with classical Hodgkin lymphoma. Sample: CD4+ T cells from blood, taken before the fourth cycle of nivolumab. The CDR3 protein is CASSSGQGPGNTIYF. The CDR3 DNA sequence: TGTGCCAGCAGTTCCGGACAGGGGCCTGGAAACACCATATATTTT. The full variable domain, with the rest looked up from reference TRBV28 and TRBJ1-3, is DVKVTQSSRYLVKRTGEKVFLECVQDMDHENMFWYRQDPGLGLRLIYFSYDVKMKEKGDIPEGYSVSREKKERFSLILESASTNQTSMYLCASSSGQGPGNTIYFGEGSWLTVV.